This is a list of T cell receptor beta chains from one sample in a study of blood T cell repertoires in COVID-19. Only in-frame clones appear in the TCRdb table, and some are missing; sequencing was by immunoSEQ multiplex PCR. The table lists under 250,000 clones, around four fifths of them singletons. The material sequenced was peripheral blood. The receptors come from a woman in her 70s with acute or convalescent COVID-19. Each CDR3 is given with its conserved first and last residue. The D gene is left open where the match is weak. Only some rows state a clone size, as once, few, many or a class for expanded clones.

abundance: .; j_gene: TRBJ2-4; v_gene: TRBV25-1; d_gene: .; CDR3aa: CASSESGLAKNIQYF; CDR3nt: TGTGCCAGCAGTGAATCCGGTCTAGCCAAAAACATTCAGTACTTC
abundance: once; j_gene: TRBJ1-2; v_gene: TRBV7-2; d_gene: TRBD1; CDR3aa: CASSPRTGEPYGYTF; CDR3nt: TGTGCCAGCAGCCCACGAACAGGGGAGCCCTATGGCTACACCTTC
abundance: .; j_gene: TRBJ1-6; v_gene: TRBV4-2; d_gene: TRBD1; CDR3aa: CASSQESRTGFTPLHF; CDR3nt: TGTGCCAGCAGCCAAGAATCTAGGACAGGGTTTACACCCCTCCACTTT
abundance: .; j_gene: TRBJ1-4; v_gene: TRBV4-3; d_gene: .; CDR3aa: CASSQLDRNEKLFF; CDR3nt: TGCGCCAGCAGCCAACTAGACCGTAATGAAAAACTGTTTTTT
abundance: .; j_gene: TRBJ1-1; v_gene: TRBV5-1; d_gene: TRBD1; CDR3aa: CASSADRVLNTEAFF; CDR3nt: TGCGCCAGCAGCGCCGACAGGGTCCTGAACACTGAAGCTTTCTTT
abundance: .; j_gene: TRBJ1-4; v_gene: TRBV18; d_gene: .; CDR3aa: CASSTSFNEKLFF; CDR3nt: TGTGCCAGCTCCACAAGTTTTAATGAAAAACTGTTTTTT
abundance: many; j_gene: TRBJ2-2; v_gene: TRBV18; d_gene: TRBD1; CDR3aa: CASSRDRGSGELFF; CDR3nt: TGTGCCAGCTCACGGGACAGGGGGTCCGGGGAGCTGTTTTTT
abundance: .; j_gene: TRBJ1-5; v_gene: TRBV10-3; d_gene: TRBD1; CDR3aa: CAISESNRGSNQPQHF; CDR3nt: TGTGCCATCAGTGAGTCGAACAGGGGTAGCAATCAGCCCCAGCATTTT
abundance: .; j_gene: TRBJ2-1; v_gene: TRBV24-1; d_gene: TRBD1; CDR3aa: CATSDKDREPYNEQFF; CDR3nt: TGTGCCACCAGTGATAAAGACAGGGAGCCCTACAATGAGCAGTTCTTC
abundance: .; j_gene: TRBJ2-5; v_gene: TRBV11-3; d_gene: .; CDR3aa: CASSLGHGTVETQYF; CDR3nt: TGTGCCAGCAGCTTAGGACACGGCACGGTAGAGACCCAGTACTTC
abundance: .; j_gene: TRBJ2-3; v_gene: TRBV6-5; d_gene: .; CDR3aa: CASRGFTTKTDTQYF; CDR3nt: TGTGCCAGCAGGGGCTTTACAACAAAGACAGATACGCAGTATTTT
abundance: .; j_gene: TRBJ2-7; v_gene: TRBV20-1; d_gene: TRBD1; CDR3aa: CSARTGYEQYF; CDR3nt: TGCAGTGCTAGGACAGGGTACGAGCAGTACTTC
abundance: few; j_gene: TRBJ1-4; v_gene: TRBV7-9; d_gene: TRBD1; CDR3aa: CASRDQGAAEKLFF; CDR3nt: TGTGCCAGCAGGGACCAGGGGGCCGCTGAAAAACTGTTTTTT
abundance: few; j_gene: TRBJ1-1; v_gene: TRBV28; d_gene: TRBD1; CDR3aa: CASSPGDRMNTEAFF; CDR3nt: TGTGCCAGCAGTCCGGGGGACAGAATGAACACTGAAGCTTTCTTT
abundance: .; j_gene: TRBJ2-2; v_gene: TRBV2; d_gene: TRBD1; CDR3aa: CASSVRQGTLTGELFF; CDR3nt: TGTGCCAGCAGTGTAAGACAGGGGACACTGACCGGGGAGCTGTTTTTT
abundance: .; j_gene: TRBJ1-4; v_gene: TRBV19; d_gene: TRBD1; CDR3aa: CASSSQGDSEKLFF; CDR3nt: TGTGCCAGTAGTTCCCAGGGGGACAGTGAAAAACTGTTTTTT
abundance: .; j_gene: TRBJ1-5; v_gene: TRBV19; d_gene: .; CDR3aa: CASNYQGGNQPQHF; CDR3nt: TGTGCCAGTAATTACCAGGGCGGTAATCAGCCCCAGCATTTT